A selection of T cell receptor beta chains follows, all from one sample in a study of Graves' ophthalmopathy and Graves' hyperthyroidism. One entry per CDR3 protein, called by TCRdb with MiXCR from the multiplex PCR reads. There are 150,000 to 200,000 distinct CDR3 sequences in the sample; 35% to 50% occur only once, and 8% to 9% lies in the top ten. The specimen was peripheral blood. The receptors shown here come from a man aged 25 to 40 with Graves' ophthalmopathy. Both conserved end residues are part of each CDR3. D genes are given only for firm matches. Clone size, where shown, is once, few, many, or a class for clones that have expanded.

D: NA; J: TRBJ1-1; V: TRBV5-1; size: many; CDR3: CASSNRENTEAFF; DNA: TGCGCCAGCAGTAACAGGGAGAACACTGAAGCTTTCTTT
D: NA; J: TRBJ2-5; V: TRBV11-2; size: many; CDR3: CASSLETTQYF; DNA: TGTGCCAGCAGCTTGGAGACGACCCAGTACTTC
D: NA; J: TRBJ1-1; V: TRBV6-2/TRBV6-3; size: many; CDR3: CASSPADEAFF; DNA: TGTGCCAGCAGTCCCGCGGACGAAGCTTTCTTT
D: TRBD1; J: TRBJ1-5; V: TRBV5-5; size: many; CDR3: CASSLTGAFNQPQHF; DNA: TGTGCCAGCAGCCTGACAGGGGCATTCAATCAGCCCCAGCATTTT
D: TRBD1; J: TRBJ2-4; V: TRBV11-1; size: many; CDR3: CASSPGWGQGKKSKNIQYF; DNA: TGTGCCAGCAGCCCCGGTTGGGGACAGGGGAAAAAATCCAAAAACATTCAGTACTTC
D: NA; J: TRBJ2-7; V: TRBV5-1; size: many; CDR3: CASSFNSGPLAYEQYF; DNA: TGCGCCAGCAGCTTCAACTCCGGGCCGTTAGCCTACGAGCAGTACTTC
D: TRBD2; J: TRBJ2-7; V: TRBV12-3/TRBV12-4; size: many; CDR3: CASSLEGGLRYEQYF; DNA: TGTGCCAGCAGTTTAGAGGGAGGGTTAAGATACGAGCAGTACTTC
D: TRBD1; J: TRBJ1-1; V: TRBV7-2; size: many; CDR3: CASSENRGRGTEAFF; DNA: TGTGCCAGCAGCGAGAACAGGGGGCGAGGGACTGAAGCTTTCTTT
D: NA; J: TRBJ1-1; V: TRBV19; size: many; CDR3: CASSIQETNTEAFF; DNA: TGTGCCAGTAGTATTCAGGAGACGAACACTGAAGCTTTCTTT
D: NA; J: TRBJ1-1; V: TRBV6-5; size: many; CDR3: CASSYDIRGYTEAFF; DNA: TGTGCCAGCAGTTACGATATAAGGGGATACACTGAAGCTTTCTTT
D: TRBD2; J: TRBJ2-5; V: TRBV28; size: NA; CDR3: CASSITRGRGPSQETQYF; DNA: TGTGCCAGCAGTATCACCCGCGGGAGGGGCCCCTCTCAAGAGACCCAGTACTTC
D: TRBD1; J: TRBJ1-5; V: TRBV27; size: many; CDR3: CASSLRGDRGRRTQHF; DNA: TGTGCCAGCAGTTTAAGAGGGGACAGGGGGCGTAGGACCCAGCATTTT
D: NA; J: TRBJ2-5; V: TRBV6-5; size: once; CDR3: CASSYSKGHQWDQYF; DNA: TGTGCCAGCAGTTACTCGAAGGGACACCAGTGGGACCAGTACTTC
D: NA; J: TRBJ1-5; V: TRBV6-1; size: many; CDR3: CASRGSRNQPQHF; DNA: TGTGCCAGCAGAGGATCTAGGAATCAGCCCCAGCATTTT
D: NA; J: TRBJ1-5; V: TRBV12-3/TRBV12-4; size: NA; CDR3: CASSPESNNQPQHF; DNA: TGTGCCAGCAGCCCAGAGTCTAATAATCAGCCCCAGCATTTT
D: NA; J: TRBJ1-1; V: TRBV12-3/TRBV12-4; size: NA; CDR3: CASKTGRTEAFF; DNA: TGTGCCAGCAAGACAGGTAGGACTGAAGCTTTCTTT
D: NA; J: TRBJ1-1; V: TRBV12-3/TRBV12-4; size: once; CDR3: CASSLARGEEAFF; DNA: TGTGCCAGCAGTTTAGCCAGGGGAGAGGAAGCTTTCTTT
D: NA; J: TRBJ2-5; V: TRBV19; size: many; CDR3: CASTRRGTAQETQYF; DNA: TGTGCCAGTACCCGAAGGGGCACTGCTCAAGAGACCCAGTACTTC
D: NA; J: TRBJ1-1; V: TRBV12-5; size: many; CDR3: CASGSRQYTEAFF; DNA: TGTGCTAGTGGTTCTCGACAGTACACTGAAGCTTTCTTT
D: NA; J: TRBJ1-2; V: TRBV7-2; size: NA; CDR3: CASSITVPNYGYTF; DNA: TGTGCCAGCAGCATAACAGTCCCTAACTATGGCTACACCTTC
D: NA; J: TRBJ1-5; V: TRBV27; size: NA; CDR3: CASSPSRGNQPQHF; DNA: TGTGCCAGCAGTCCTTCGCGGGGCAATCAGCCCCAGCATTTT
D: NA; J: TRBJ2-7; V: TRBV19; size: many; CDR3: CATARSGDYEQYF; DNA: TGTGCCACTGCAAGATCAGGGGACTACGAGCAGTACTTC
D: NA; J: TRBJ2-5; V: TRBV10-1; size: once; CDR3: CASSEVDQETQYF; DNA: TGCGCCAGCAGTGAGGTGGACCAAGAGACCCAGTACTTC
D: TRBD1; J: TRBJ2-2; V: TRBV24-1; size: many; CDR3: CATSDPGQGEGGELFF; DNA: TGTGCCACCAGTGACCCCGGACAGGGGGAAGGCGGGGAGCTGTTTTTT
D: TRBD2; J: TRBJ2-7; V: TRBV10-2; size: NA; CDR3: CASIESTSGSYEQYF; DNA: TGCGCCAGCATCGAGTCTACTAGCGGGAGTTACGAGCAGTACTTC
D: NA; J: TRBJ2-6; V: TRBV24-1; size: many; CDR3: CATSDPQGKDKPSGANVLTF; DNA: TGTGCCACCAGTGATCCCCAAGGAAAGGACAAACCTTCTGGGGCCAACGTCCTGACTTTC
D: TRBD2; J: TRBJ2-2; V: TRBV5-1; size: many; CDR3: CASSLTSGYSTGELFF; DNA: TGCGCCAGCAGCCTGACTAGCGGGTATAGCACCGGGGAGCTGTTTTTT
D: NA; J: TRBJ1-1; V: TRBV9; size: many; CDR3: CASPQKAADTEAFF; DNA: TGTGCCAGCCCACAAAAGGCGGCAGACACTGAAGCTTTCTTT
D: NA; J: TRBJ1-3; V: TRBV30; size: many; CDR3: CAWSVWGYSGNTIYF; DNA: TGTGCCTGGAGTGTGTGGGGGTACTCTGGAAACACCATATATTTT
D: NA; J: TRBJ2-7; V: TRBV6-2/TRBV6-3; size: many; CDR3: CASSQGGQQYF; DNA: TGTGCCAGCAGCCAAGGGGGACAACAGTACTTC
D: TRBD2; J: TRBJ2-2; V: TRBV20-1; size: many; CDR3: CSARDHSGMNTGELFF; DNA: TGCAGTGCTAGAGATCATAGCGGGATGAACACCGGGGAGCTGTTTTTT
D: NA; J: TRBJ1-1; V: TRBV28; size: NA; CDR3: CASSLGARGDTEAFF; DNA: TGTGCCAGCAGTTTAGGGGCGAGAGGGGACACTGAAGCTTTCTTT
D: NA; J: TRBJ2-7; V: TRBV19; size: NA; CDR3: CASSMEALAGYEQYF; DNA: TGTGCCAGTAGTATGGAGGCGTTGGCGGGCTACGAGCAGTACTTC
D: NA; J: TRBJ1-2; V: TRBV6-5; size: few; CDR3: CASSYRDKNYGYTF; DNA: TGTGCCAGCAGTTACCGGGACAAGAACTATGGCTACACCTTC
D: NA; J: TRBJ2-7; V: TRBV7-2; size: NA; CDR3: CASSLQGEQYF; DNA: TGTGCCAGCAGCTTACAGGGTGAGCAGTACTTC
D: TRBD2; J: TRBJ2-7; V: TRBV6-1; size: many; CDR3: CASSDLAGEQYF; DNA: TGTGCCAGCAGTGACCTAGCGGGTGAGCAGTACTTC
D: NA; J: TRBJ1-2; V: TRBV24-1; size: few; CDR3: CATSEPNGQKNYGYTF; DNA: TGTGCCACCAGTGAGCCCAACGGACAGAAAAACTATGGCTACACCTTC
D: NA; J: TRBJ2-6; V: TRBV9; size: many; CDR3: CASSVVGTSGANVLTF; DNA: TGTGCCAGCAGCGTAGTGGGGACCTCTGGGGCCAACGTCCTGACTTTC
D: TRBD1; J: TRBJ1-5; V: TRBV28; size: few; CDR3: CASSFDRESNQPQHF; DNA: TGTGCCAGCAGCTTCGACAGGGAGAGCAATCAGCCCCAGCATTTT
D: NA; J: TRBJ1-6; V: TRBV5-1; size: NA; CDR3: CASSLPDGSYNSPLHF; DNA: TGCGCCAGCAGCTTGCCGGACGGCTCCTATAATTCACCCCTCCACTTT
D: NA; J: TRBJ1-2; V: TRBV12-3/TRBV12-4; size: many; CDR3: CASSDFMGGDGYTF; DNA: TGTGCCAGCAGTGACTTCATGGGAGGTGATGGCTACACCTTC
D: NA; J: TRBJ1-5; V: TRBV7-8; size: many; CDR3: CASSRQDNQPQHF; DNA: TGTGCCAGCAGCAGACAGGACAATCAGCCCCAGCATTTT
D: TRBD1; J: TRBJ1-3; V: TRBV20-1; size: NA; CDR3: CSALGGDRDLFGNTIYF; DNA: TGCAGTGCTCTCGGTGGGGACAGGGATCTCTTTGGAAACACCATATATTTT
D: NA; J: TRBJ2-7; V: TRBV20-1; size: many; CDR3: CSAIGGEPYEQYF; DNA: TGCAGTGCTATAGGAGGAGAACCCTACGAGCAGTACTTC
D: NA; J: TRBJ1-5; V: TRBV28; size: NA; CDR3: CASSQHPSGVNQPQHF; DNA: TGTGCCAGCAGTCAGCATCCTAGCGGGGTTAATCAGCCCCAGCATTTT
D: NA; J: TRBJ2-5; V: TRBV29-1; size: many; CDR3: CSVGTGSQETQYF; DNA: TGCAGCGTTGGAACGGGATCACAAGAGACCCAGTACTTC
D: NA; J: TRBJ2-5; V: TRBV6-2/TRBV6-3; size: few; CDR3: CASSYSQPQETQYF; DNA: TGTGCCAGCAGTTACAGCCAGCCCCAAGAGACCCAGTACTTC
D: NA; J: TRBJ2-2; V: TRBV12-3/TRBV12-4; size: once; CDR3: CASSSPYPNTGELFF; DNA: TGTGCCAGCAGTTCGCCCTACCCGAACACCGGGGAGCTGTTTTTT
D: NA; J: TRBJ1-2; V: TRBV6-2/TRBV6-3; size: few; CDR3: CASSYSWGYTF; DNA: TGTGCCAGCAGTTACTCCTGGGGCTACACCTTC
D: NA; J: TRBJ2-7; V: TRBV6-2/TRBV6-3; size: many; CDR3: CASSYGGPYEQYF; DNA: TGTGCCAGCAGTTACGGGGGGCCCTACGAGCAGTACTTC
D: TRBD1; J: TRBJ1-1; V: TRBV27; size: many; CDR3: CASRPGQGTEAFF; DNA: TGTGCCAGCAGACCGGGACAGGGCACTGAAGCTTTCTTT
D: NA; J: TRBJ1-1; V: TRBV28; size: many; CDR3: CATQKYTEAFF; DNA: TGTGCCACCCAGAAGTACACTGAAGCTTTCTTT
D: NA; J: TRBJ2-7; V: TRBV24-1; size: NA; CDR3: CATSDLSGQCRSYEQYF; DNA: TGTGCCACCAGTGATTTGTCGGGGCAGTGCCGTTCCTACGAGCAGTACTTC
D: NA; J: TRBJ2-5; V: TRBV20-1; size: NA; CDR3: CSAGGAETQYF; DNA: TGCAGTGCCGGGGGCGCAGAGACCCAGTACTTC
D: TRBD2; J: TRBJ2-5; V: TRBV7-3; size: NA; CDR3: CASSRGLKETQYF; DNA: TGTGCCAGCAGCCGGGGACTAAAAGAGACCCAGTACTTC
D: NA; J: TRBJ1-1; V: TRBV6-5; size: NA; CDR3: CASSYAGLNRMNTEAFF; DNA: TGTGCCAGCAGTTACGCTGGACTCAACCGAATGAACACTGAAGCTTTCTTT
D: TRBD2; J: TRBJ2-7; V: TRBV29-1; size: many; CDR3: CSGTSGNYEQYF; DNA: TGCAGCGGGACTAGCGGGAATTACGAGCAGTACTTC
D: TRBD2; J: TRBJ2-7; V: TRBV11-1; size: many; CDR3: CASSSAWEGTYEQYF; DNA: TGTGCCAGCAGCAGTGCTTGGGAGGGAACCTACGAGCAGTACTTC